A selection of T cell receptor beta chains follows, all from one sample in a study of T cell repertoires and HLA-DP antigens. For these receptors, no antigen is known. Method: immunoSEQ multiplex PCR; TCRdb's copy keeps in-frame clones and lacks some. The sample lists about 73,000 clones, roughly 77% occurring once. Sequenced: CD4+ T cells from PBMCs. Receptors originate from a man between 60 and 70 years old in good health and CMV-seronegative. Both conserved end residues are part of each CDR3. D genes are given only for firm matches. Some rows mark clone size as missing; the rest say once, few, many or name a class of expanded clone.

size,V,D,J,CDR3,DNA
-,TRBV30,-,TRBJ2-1,CAWIPDVGTSYNEQFF,TGTGCCTGGATCCCGGATGTTGGTACCTCCTACAATGAGCAGTTCTTC
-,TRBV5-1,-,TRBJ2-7,CASSLGVLSEQYF,TGCGCCAGCAGCTTGGGAGTTCTTAGCGAGCAGTACTTC
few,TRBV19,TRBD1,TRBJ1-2,CASDPSDRGGYTF,TGTGCCAGTGACCCTTCGGACAGGGGTGGCTACACCTTC
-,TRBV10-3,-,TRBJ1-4,CAISGGPNEKLFF,TGTGCCATCAGTGGAGGGCCCAATGAAAAACTGTTTTTT
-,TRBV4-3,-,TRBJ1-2,CASSQDLVGRGGYTF,TGCGCCAGCAGCCAAGATCTAGTGGGGAGGGGTGGCTACACCTTC
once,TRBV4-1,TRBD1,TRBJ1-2,CASSLDRGPTLYGYTF,TGCGCCAGCAGCCTGGACAGGGGGCCGACCCTCTATGGCTACACCTTC
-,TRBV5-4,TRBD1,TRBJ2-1,CASSLARGLYNEQFF,TGTGCCAGCAGCTTGGCCAGGGGGCTTTACAATGAGCAGTTCTTC
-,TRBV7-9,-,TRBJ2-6,CASSERGVSGANVLTF,TGTGCCAGCAGCGAGAGGGGGGTCTCTGGGGCCAACGTCCTGACTTTC
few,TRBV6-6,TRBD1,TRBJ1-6,CATIDRVGSSPLHF,TGTGCCACCATAGACAGGGTGGGAAGTTCACCCCTCCACTTT
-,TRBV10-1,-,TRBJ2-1,CASSVGGSQSSYNEQFF,TGCGCCAGCAGTGTCGGGGGTAGCCAAAGCTCCTACAATGAGCAGTTCTTC
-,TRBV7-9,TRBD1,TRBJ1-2,CASSLGQGYGYTF,TGTGCCAGCAGCTTAGGACAGGGCTATGGCTACACCTTC
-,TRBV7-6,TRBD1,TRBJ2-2,CASSLYQGAGELFF,TGTGCCAGCAGCTTGTATCAGGGGGCCGGGGAGCTGTTTTTT
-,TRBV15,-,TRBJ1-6,CATRLGIENNSPLHF,TGTGCCACCCGACTTGGGATAGAGAATAATTCACCCCTCCACTTT
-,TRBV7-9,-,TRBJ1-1,CASTSEIGGTEAFF,TGTGCCAGCACCTCCGAAATCGGGGGAACTGAAGCTTTCTTT
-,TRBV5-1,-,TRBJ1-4,CASSFSGRGNEKLFF,TGCGCCAGCAGTTTCTCAGGGCGTGGGAATGAAAAACTGTTTTTT
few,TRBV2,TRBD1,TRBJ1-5,CASSGTGGQQPQHF,TGTGCCAGCAGCGGGACAGGCGGGCAGCAGCCCCAGCATTTT
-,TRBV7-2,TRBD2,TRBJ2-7,CASSFSERDQQYF,TGTGCCAGCAGCTTTAGTGAGCGGGACCAGCAGTACTTC
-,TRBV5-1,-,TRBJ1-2,CASSLAIQGNGGYTF,TGCGCCAGCAGCTTGGCCATTCAGGGGAATGGTGGCTACACCTTC
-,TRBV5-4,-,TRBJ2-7,CASSLQGGSYEQYF,TGTGCCAGCAGCTTGCAAGGGGGCTCCTACGAGCAGTACTTC
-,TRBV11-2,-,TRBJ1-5,CASSLDSTGPSNQPQHF,TGTGCCAGCAGCTTAGATTCTACAGGACCTAGCAATCAGCCCCAGCATTTT
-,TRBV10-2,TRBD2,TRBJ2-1,CATTVGGTSYNEQFF,TGCGCCACCACCGTGGGGGGGACCTCCTACAATGAGCAGTTCTTC
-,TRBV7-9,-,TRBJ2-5,CASSTYRDQETQYF,TGTGCCAGCAGCACTTACAGGGACCAAGAGACCCAGTACTTC
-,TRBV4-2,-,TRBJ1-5,CASSQEPMGDQPQHF,TGTGCCAGCAGCCAAGAACCGATGGGCGATCAGCCCCAGCATTTT
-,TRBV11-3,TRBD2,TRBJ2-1,CASSLGLASEQFF,TGTGCCAGCAGCCTAGGACTAGCTAGTGAGCAGTTCTTC
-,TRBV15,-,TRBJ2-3,CATSRDFLDSSTDTQYF,TGTGCCACCAGCAGAGATTTCCTAGACTCTAGCACAGATACGCAGTATTTT
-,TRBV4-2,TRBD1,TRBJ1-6,CASSQDKGAGSSYNSPLHF,TGTGCCAGCAGCCAAGATAAGGGGGCGGGGAGCTCCTATAATTCACCCCTCCACTTT
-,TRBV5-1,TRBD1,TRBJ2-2,CASSFLPGQANTGELFF,TGCGCCAGCAGCTTTCTGCCAGGACAGGCGAACACCGGGGAGCTGTTTTTT
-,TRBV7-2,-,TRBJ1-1,CASSFSRGTNTEAFF,TGTGCCAGCAGCTTCTCGAGGGGGACGAACACTGAAGCTTTCTTT
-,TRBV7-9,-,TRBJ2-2,CASSHEGHTGELFF,TGTGCCAGCAGCCACGAGGGGCACACCGGGGAGCTGTTTTTT
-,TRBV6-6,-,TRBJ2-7,CASSYSSGGDEQYF,TGTGCCAGCAGTTACTCTTCCGGGGGCGACGAGCAGTACTTC